This note documents a single T cell receptor beta chain sequence. The data originate from a study of T cell responses to AZD1222 COVID-19 vaccine. Trimming took 0 bases from V and 5 from J, leaving 3 bases between them. This CDR3 is 11 amino acids long. Germline V gene data show CDR1 as SGHRS and CDR2 as YFSETQ. The assay was immunoSEQ multiplex PCR, and TCRdb's table has in-frame clones only and misses some. This sample has 85,000 to 90,000 clones, with 70% to 90% found just once. The chain is built from TRBV5-1 and TRBJ2-7; D is ambiguous. The sequenced sample was peripheral blood, obtained on day 0 of AZD1222 vaccination. This clonotype was obtained from an adult in good health. In DNA form, the CDR3 reads TGCGCCAGCAGCTTGGAGCACGAGCAGTACTTC. Its translation: CASSLEHEQYF.